Shown below are 6 T cell receptor beta chains from a single sample sequenced in a study of tissue T cells after allogeneic stem cell transplantation (dated 2022 in TCRdb). The library was prepared using the immunoSEQ multiplex PCR assay. TCRdb stores this immuneACCESS table with in-frame sequences only. Part of the clones is absent; in the studies checked, under half of the shortfall reflects unresolved V genes, and no reason is known for the rest. Here the sample has tens of thousands of clones; around 70% occur a single time. The leading ten clones occupy approximately 0.39% of the sample. Sequencing was done on a sample of blood. The origin of the receptors is a female BALB/c mouse in good health. This strain of mice has MHC haplotype H2-d.

Concerning this clone itself: Any gene name here is a mouse gene name. Coverage ceases 1 residue before the CDR3 finishes, and the germline J gene fills in the end. The V and J genes are TRBV13-2 and TRBJ2-7, with 11 bases lining up with TRBD2. CDR3 length: 12 residues. Per the germline V gene, CDR1 is NNHNN and CDR2 is SYGAGS (reference sequence). J lost 9 bases, V lost 2 bases, and 1 base had no gene match. The sequenced part of the CDR3 DNA is TGTGCCAGCGGTGAGGACTGGGGGGTACAGTAC. Amino acids: CASGEDWGVQY. The CDR3 in full is CASGEDWGVQYF.

Details on this clone: The genes and germline here are from mouse. The CDR3 goes on 1 residue after the read ends, and that part is filled in from the germline J gene. The chain employs TRBV5 and TRBJ1-2, with a weak D call TRBD1 (5 bases). With 4 bases removed from V and 4 bases from J, the gap between germline ends came to 7 bases. CDR1 and CDR2 from the germline V gene are LGHNA and YNLKQL (reference sequence). The CDR3 loop spans 12 amino acids. The CDR3 DNA, read in part, is TGTGCCAGCAGCCCTCAGGGCTCCGACTACACC. Amino acid sequence: CASSPQGSDYT. The CDR3 in its entirety is CASSPQGSDYTF.

In the case of this clone: Mouse germline and gene names are used. With the read ending 1 residue before the CDR3 end, the germline J gene is used to fill in that end. The chain couples TRBV13-2 to TRBJ1-3, with TRBD1 as a possible D gene (5 bases). The CDR3 contains 10 residues. Germline CDR1 is NNHNN and CDR2 is SYGAGS (reference sequence). The V end lost 5 bases, the J end lost 10 bases, and 7 bases lay between the germline ends. The sequenced CDR3 bases are TGTGCCAGCGGGGGGACCACGCTCTAT. Protein sequence: CASGGTTLY. The complete CDR3 sequence is CASGGTTLYF.

With regard to this clone: Each gene name is a mouse one. The read finishes 1 residue shy of the CDR3 end, and the germline J gene is used to complete it. The rearrangement uses TRBV31 and TRBJ1-6, with D maybe TRBD1 (5 bases). TRBJ1-6 is placed among ORFs of uncertain function. CDR1 GKSSPN and CDR2 SITVG come from the germline V gene. The ends were cut back, 4 bases at V and 7 bases at J, with 8 bases in the middle. The CDR3 extends over 12 amino acids. The sequenced part of the CDR3 DNA is TGTGCCTGGACAGGGTGGAATTCGCCCCTCTAC. It encodes CAWTGWNSPLY. The complete CDR3 reads CAWTGWNSPLYF.

This clone came up a few times. The listed genes are named as in mouse. The read finishes 1 residue shy of the CDR3 end, and the germline J gene is used to complete it. The V gene is TRBV2, the J gene TRBJ2-2; 8 bases map to TRBD2. The V segment lost 2 bases and the J segment 6 bases; nucleotides outside the gene matches: 11. Germline CDR1 and CDR2: LGHNA and YSYQKL. This CDR3 contains 17 residues. The CDR3 bases that were read are TGTGCCAGCAGCCAAACCCCCGCTGGGGGGATGGCCGGGCAGCTCTAC. Translation: CASSQTPAGGMAGQLY. The whole CDR3 sequence is CASSQTPAGGMAGQLYF.

In the case of this clone: Mouse gene names and germline throughout. With the read ending 1 residue before the CDR3 end, the germline J gene is used to fill in that end. The identical CDR3 is also encoded by other nucleotide sequences in the sample. The chain combines TRBV31 with TRBJ2-7, with 7 bases fitting TRBD2. There are 13 residues in the CDR3. After removal of 0 bases from V and 3 bases from J, the junction contained 2 bases not matched to a gene. Germline lookup yields CDR1 GKSSPN and CDR2 SITVG. CDR3 DNA (partial): TGTGCCTGGAGTCTAACTGGGGACTATGAACAGTAC. Residues: CAWSLTGDYEQY. The full CDR3 protein is CAWSLTGDYEQYF. The whole variable domain, remainder taken from reference TRBV31 and TRBJ2-7, is AQTIHQWPVAEIKAVGSPLSLGCTIKGKSSPNLYWYWQATGGTLQQLFYSITVGQVESVVQLNLSASRPKDDQFILSTEKLLLSHSGFYLCAWSLTGDYEQYFGPGTRLTVL.